These 16 T cell receptor beta chains were sequenced from one sample in a study of graft-versus-host responses after intestinal transplantation. Their specific antigens are unknown. This table comes from immunoSEQ multiplex PCR, and its TCRdb copy is limited to in-frame clones, with some not included. The repertoire has around 100,000 clones, around nine tenths of them found once; the top ten carry roughly 0.23%. Sequencing used unstimulated CD4+ T cells sorted from spleen or lymph node cells, obtained before transplant. The receptors shown here come from a human donor who was the organ donor for an intestinal transplant.

The chain is built from TRBV11-2 and TRBJ2-7, with 7 nucleotides matching TRBD1. The CDR3 is 12 amino acids. J gave up 7 bases and V 5 bases, and 5 bases lay outside the gene matches. Germline-derived CDR1 and CDR2 are SGHAT and FQNNGV. The CDR3 region is CASSPDRREQYF. The DNA of the CDR3 is TGTGCCAGCAGCCCGGACAGGCGGGAGCAGTACTTC.

The V gene is TRBV30, the J gene TRBJ2-1; 8 bases line up with TRBD2. CDR1 is GTSNPN, CDR2 SVGIG, per germline (reference sequence). This CDR3 is 14 amino acids long. V trimming: 2 bases; J trimming: 10 bases; junction bases outside the gene matches: 10. CDR3 sequence reads: CAWSSSSGVLEQFF. In DNA form, the CDR3 reads TGTGCCTGGAGTAGTAGTAGCGGGGTACTGGAGCAGTTCTTC.

This clone has a single count. CDR3: CASSPRLRETQYF. As DNA, the CDR3 is TGTGCCAGCAGCCCAAGACTAAGAGAGACCCAGTACTTC. This rearrangement joins TRBV11-1 to TRBJ2-5, with a tentative D call TRBD2 (5 bases). Germline-derived CDR1 and CDR2 are SGHAT and FQDESV (reference sequence). The V end was cut by 5 bases, the J end by 4 bases, with 11 bases between. The CDR3 is 13 residues long. The full variable domain, in which reference TRBV11-1 and TRBJ2-5 provide the parts outside the CDR3, is EAEVAQSPRYKITEKSQAVAFWCDPISGHATLYWYRQILGQGPELLVQFQDESVVDDSQLPKDRFSAERLKGVDSTLKIQPAELGDSAMYLCASSPRLRETQYFGPGTRLLVL.

The CDR3 nucleotides read TGCGCCAGCAGCTTGGCCGACAGGTGGGAGACCCAGTACTTC. Encoded protein: CASSLADRWETQYF. The rearrangement uses TRBV5-1 and TRBJ2-5; TRBD1 is a possible D gene (6 bases). Trimming removed 0 bases from V and 5 bases from J, with 11 bases in between. CDR3 length equals 14 residues. CDR1 SGHRS and CDR2 YFSETQ come from the germline V gene.

The gene calls are TRBV7-2 and TRBJ1-5; no clear D. Germline V gives CDR1 SGHTA, CDR2 FQGNSA. V was cut by 5 bases and J by 4 bases, with 12 bases left in between. The CDR3 is 14 amino acids. The CDR3 is CASSQLQRNQPQHF. CDR3 in DNA: TGTGCCAGCAGCCAACTGCAGAGGAATCAGCCCCAGCATTTT. The full variable domain, completed using reference TRBV7-2 and TRBJ1-5, is GAGVSQSPSNKVTEKGKDVELRCDPISGHTALYWYRQSLGQGLEFLIYFQGNSAPDKSGLPSDRFSAERTGGSVSTLTIQRTQQEDSAVYLCASSQLQRNQPQHFGDGTRLSIL.

This chain links TRBV7-2 with TRBJ2-1; a possible D gene is TRBD2 (5 bases). The germline CDR1 and CDR2 sequences are SGHTA and FQGNSA. The CDR3 length is 13 residues. The germline V and J ends were trimmed by 5 bases and 4 bases, with 9 bases remaining between them. The DNA of the CDR3 is TGTGCCAGCAGCCGGACTCAATACAATGAGCAGTTCTTC. It encodes CASSRTQYNEQFF.

The chain employs TRBV5-4 and TRBJ1-5; D uncertain. Germline CDR1 SGHNT, CDR2 YYREEE (reference sequence). V shed 1 base and J shed 0 bases, with 8 bases lying between them. The CDR3 runs 15 residues. The CDR3 DNA follows: TGTGCCAGCAGCTTGAGAATCTATAGCAATCAGCCCCAGCATTTT. Residues: CASSLRIYSNQPQHF.

The genes are TRBV4-2 and TRBJ2-1, with 10 bases identical to TRBD2. Germline V gives CDR1 LGHNA, CDR2 YNFKEQ. The CDR3 totals 16 residues. Trimming cost V 1 base and J 0 bases; bases outside gene matches: 0. DNA for the CDR3: TGTGCCAGCAGCCAAGGGACTAGCGGCTCCTACAATGAGCAGTTCTTC. Protein product: CASSQGTSGSYNEQFF.

This clone was detected once. CDR3 region: CASSARDRGTDTQYF. The CDR3 bases are TGTGCCAGTAGTGCCCGGGACAGGGGTACAGATACGCAGTATTTT. The genes are TRBV19 and TRBJ2-3; 10 positions match TRBD1. The CDR3 is 15 amino acids. Germline trimming cut 5 bases from V and 3 bases from J; bases unmatched to any gene: 5. The germline CDR1 and CDR2 sequences are LNHDA and SQIVND (reference sequence).

V usage is TRBV15 and J usage is TRBJ1-1; no definite D call. V shed 5 bases and J shed 1 base, with 11 bases lying between them. Germline CDR1 reads LNHNV; CDR2 reads YYDKDF (reference sequence). The CDR3 is 14 residues long. CDR3 nucleotides: TGTGCCACCAGCGGGCGAGTCGGGAACACTGAAGCTTTCTTT. This translates into CATSGRVGNTEAFF.

The chain carries TRBV6-5 and TRBJ2-5; tentatively, D is TRBD1 (6 bases). CDR1 is MNHEY, CDR2 SVGAGI, per germline. This CDR3 has 13 residues. Trimming pared 6 bases from V and 5 bases from J, leaving 13 bases between. CDR3 protein: CASRPTGLETQYF. CDR3 sequence (DNA): TGTGCCAGCAGGCCCACAGGGTTGGAGACCCAGTACTTC.

The gene calls are TRBV5-1 and TRBJ1-2; 8 bases map to TRBD1. Germline V gene lookup returns CDR1 SGHRS and CDR2 YFSETQ. Trimming removed 0 bases from V and 3 bases from J; junction bases left unmatched: 7. The CDR3 has 16 residues. CDR3: CASSLVPTGEYYGYTF. The CDR3, as DNA: TGCGCCAGCAGCTTGGTGCCGACAGGGGAATACTATGGCTACACCTTC.

This clone was seen a single time. The chain recombines TRBV2 with TRBJ1-2; D not certain. Trimming pared 2 bases from V and 6 bases from J, leaving 16 bases between. The CDR3 has 15 amino acids. In germline, CDR1 is SNHLY, CDR2 FYNNEI. The CDR3 DNA follows: TGTGCCAGCAGTGAAAGGCCTGCCGGTCTCCATGGCTACACCTTC. This codes for CASSERPAGLHGYTF.

In its sample, this clone was seen a few times. The rearrangement links TRBV2 to TRBJ2-7; D is perhaps TRBD1 or TRBD2 (6 bases each). CDR1 and CDR2 (germline): SNHLY, FYNNEI. CDR3 length: 13 residues. Trimming removed 8 bases at V and 6 bases at J, with 17 bases between. The CDR3 nucleotides are TGTGCCAGCTCGACAGGCGGGATTCGCGAGCAGTACTTC. Its protein product is CASSTGGIREQYF.

The chain has TRBV10-3 and TRBJ2-3; 7 bases are a match to TRBD2. CDR3 length: 14 amino acids. V lost 8 bases, J lost 0 bases, and 5 bases stayed unmatched. Germline values: CDR1 ENHRY, CDR2 SYGVKD. The CDR3: CAIGDYSSTDTQYF. CDR3 nucleotide sequence: TGTGCCATCGGGGACTATAGTAGCACAGATACGCAGTATTTT.

The rearrangement joins TRBV28 to TRBJ1-4; D is uncertain. The CDR3 extends over 12 amino acids. Per the germline V gene, CDR1 is MDHEN and CDR2 is SYDVKM. The germline V and J ends were trimmed by 4 bases and 10 bases, with 10 bases remaining between them. The DNA for the CDR3 is TGTGCCAGCAGTTCGTATCCGTCAAAACTGTTTTTT. Protein product: CASSSYPSKLFF.